This T cell receptor (beta chain) was recorded in a study of T cell repertoires in cytomegalovirus infection. For the study at large: Newly reported HLA-C-restricted and thoroughly characterized HLA-B-restricted CMV epitopes were employed. Indications of both CMV infection and matching HLA type were provided by public TCR beta signatures.

A few counts support this clonotype. The antigen is undetermined. The CDR3 has 11 residues. Trimming stripped 11 bases from V and 5 bases from J, with 10 bases between. CDR1 SNHLY and CDR2 FYNNEI come from the germline V gene. The study, taken as a whole, reports: Cumulated frequencies of public TCR beta families served to identify carriers of CMV plus the relevant HLA. CMV-specific TCR beta clonotypes restricted by HLA-C dominated the ex vivo response.

TCRdb redid the calling of the reads with MiXCR, one entry per CDR3 protein. Of 150,000 or so distinct CDR3 sequences in the sample, approximately 21% were seen once. This receptor was identified in a human donor in good health (CMV status not recorded). Some clones in this sample may be carry-over from other donors' samples. The chain links TRBV2 to TRBJ2-1; perhaps TRBD2 as D (6 bases). Sequences were derived from CD8+ T cells from cultured PBMCs, sampled from culture after CMV antigen stimulation. DNA for the CDR3: TGTGCCCTCCGGGGGAACAATGAGCAGTTCTTC. Translating gives CALRGNNEQFF.